One sample yielded the 20 T cell receptor beta chains listed below, sequenced in a study of blood T cell repertoires in COVID-19. Generated by immunoSEQ multiplex PCR, the TCRdb table keeps only in-frame clones and is missing some. Of 250,000 or so clones in the sample, 70% to 75% were seen once. The sequencing sample was made of peripheral blood. The receptors derive from a woman of 80 years or more with acute or convalescent COVID-19.

To note about this clone: This CDR3 is also generated by other DNA sequences in the sample. V is TRBV3-1 (or the pseudogene TRBV3-2) and J is TRBJ2-7, with no clear D. V lost 1 base and J 3 bases, leaving 4 bases between the germline ends. The CDR3 totals 12 residues. Germline lookup yields CDR1 LGHDT and CDR2 YNNKEL (reference sequence). CDR3 in amino acids: CASSQASYEQYF. DNA of the CDR3: TGTGCCAGCAGCCAAGCTAGCTACGAGCAGTACTTC.

This clone was counted once. The chain employs TRBV15 and TRBJ2-1; the D gene is possibly TRBD1 (6 bases). Between the trimmed V and J ends, which lost 0 bases and 7 bases, there was a span of 19 bases. The length of the CDR3 is 17 residues. Germline CDR1 LNHNV, CDR2 YYDKDF (reference sequence). This chain's CDR3 is CATSRERAGERRNEQFF. The CDR3, as DNA: TGTGCCACCAGCAGAGAGAGGGCAGGGGAACGTCGGAATGAGCAGTTCTTC.

The chain combines TRBV15 with TRBJ1-6; TRBD1 is a possible D gene (6 bases). Germline assignment: CDR1 LNHNV and CDR2 YYDKDF (reference sequence). The CDR3 spans 15 residues. Trimming removed 0 bases at V and 10 bases at J, with 13 bases between. CDR3 nucleotide sequence: TGTGCCACCAGCAGAGATGCAGGGGCTGGGTCACCCCTCCACTTT. Encoded protein: CATSRDAGAGSPLHF.

CDR3: CASSRSTVETQYF. The CDR3 nucleotides read TGTGCCAGCAGCCGATCGACAGTAGAGACCCAGTACTTC. J is TRBJ2-5 and V is TRBV7-2; perhaps TRBD1 as D (5 bases). The CDR3 totals 13 residues. The germline V gene encodes CDR1 SGHTA and CDR2 FQGNSA. V was trimmed by 5 bases and J by 4 bases, leaving 11 bases between them.

This clone was seen only a few times. This chain connects TRBV19 to TRBJ2-7, with 10 bases that match TRBD1. Germline V gene data show CDR1 as LNHDA and CDR2 as SQIVND (reference sequence). After removal of 4 bases from V and 3 bases from J, the junction contained 6 bases not matched to a gene. The CDR3 sequence is 15 residues long. In DNA, the CDR3 is TGTGCCAGTAGTAGCTGGGACAGGGGACGCTACGAGCAGTACTTC. Protein: CASSSWDRGRYEQYF.

This clone appeared a few times. The CDR3 DNA follows: TGTGCCAGCAGCTTAGGGGGAGGTAAAGCTGAAGCTTTCTTT. It encodes CASSLGGGKAEAFF. This chain joins TRBV7-2 and TRBJ1-1; no definite D call. CDR1 SGHTA and CDR2 FQGNSA come from the germline V gene. Deletions cut 1 base from V and 6 bases from J, with 12 bases between. The CDR3 runs 14 residues.

This chain connects TRBV18 to TRBJ1-5, with a tentative D call TRBD1 (6 bases). This CDR3 contains 14 residues. V lost 3 bases and J 4 bases, leaving 10 bases between the germline ends. The germline gives CDR1 KGHSH, CDR2 LQKENI. The CDR3 region is CASSPVRGNQPQHF. The CDR3, as DNA: TGTGCCAGCTCACCGGTCAGGGGTAATCAGCCCCAGCATTTT. The whole variable domain, filled in from reference TRBV18 and TRBJ1-5, reads NAGVMQNPRHLVRRRGQEARLRCSPMKGHSHVYWYRQLPEEGLKFMVYLQKENIIDESGMPKERFSAEFPKEGPSILRIQQVVRGDSAAYFCASSPVRGNQPQHFGDGTRLSIL.

This chain links TRBV3-1 (or the pseudogene TRBV3-2) with TRBJ2-7; TRBD2 matches 10 bases. The CDR3 contains 17 residues. Unmatched junction bases numbered 10, after V lost 1 base and J lost 4 bases. The germline V gene has CDR1 LGHDT and CDR2 YNNKEL (reference sequence). Here the CDR3 reads CASSQADPGLARYEQYF. In DNA, the CDR3 is TGTGCCAGCAGCCAAGCCGACCCGGGACTAGCGAGATACGAGCAGTACTTC.

This clone was recorded once. The chain joins TRBV19 to TRBJ1-1; a possible D gene is TRBD1 (5 bases). The length of the CDR3 is 13 residues. CDR1 and CDR2 from the germline V gene are LNHDA and SQIVND (reference sequence). Trimming pared 5 bases from V and 0 bases from J, leaving 7 bases between. The CDR3 DNA sequence: TGTGCCAGTAGTGGGGCCATGAACACTGAAGCTTTCTTT. This sequence encodes CASSGAMNTEAFF.

The CDR3 DNA is TGTGCCAGCAGCTCCGCGGGGGCTAGTGAAGCTTTCTTT. This gives the protein CASSSAGASEAFF. The chain carries TRBV7-9 and TRBJ1-1, with a tentative D call TRBD1 (6 bases). V was shortened by 4 bases and J by 7 bases, with 13 bases between the two germline ends. CDR1 SEHNR and CDR2 FQNEAQ come from the germline V gene (reference sequence). The CDR3 spans 13 residues. Together with reference TRBV7-9 and TRBJ1-1, the CDR3 gives the full variable domain: DTGVSQNPRHKITKRGQNVTFRCDPISEHNRLYWYRQTLGQGPEFLTYFQNEAQLEKSRLLSDRFSAERPKGSFSTLEIQRTEQGDSAMYLCASSSAGASEAFFGQGTRLTVV.

The V gene is TRBV2, the J gene TRBJ2-7; perhaps TRBD1 as D (6 bases). CDR1 and CDR2 from the germline V gene are SNHLY and FYNNEI. The CDR3 has 16 residues. V lost 1 base and J lost 9, with 22 bases in between. The CDR3 DNA reads TGTGCCAGCAGTGAAGTCTCGGGACACCAAATATCTGTGCAGTACTTC. It encodes CASSEVSGHQISVQYF.

The rearrangement joins TRBV7-2 to TRBJ1-2; 7 positions agree with TRBD1. CDR1 is SGHTA, CDR2 FQGNSA, per germline. Losses at the gene ends were 0 bases for V and 2 bases for J; bases not matched to a gene: 3. This CDR3 has 15 residues. For the CDR3, the DNA is TGTGCCAGCAGCTTAGCGCCAGGGGGAAACTATGGCTACACCTTC. Amino acids: CASSLAPGGNYGYTF.

The V call is TRBV6-5, the J call TRBJ2-1; 8 positions match TRBD1. The J segment lost 8 bases and the V segment lost 4 bases, leaving 7 bases of the junction unmatched. CDR3 length: 14 residues. CDR1 MNHEY and CDR2 SVGAGI come from the germline V gene. The chain's CDR3 is CASSSGGLGYEQFF. The DNA of the CDR3 is TGTGCCAGCAGTTCAGGGGGCCTGGGCTATGAGCAGTTCTTC.

The chain is built from TRBV9 and TRBJ2-3, with 11 bases that match TRBD2. Germline CDR1 is SGDLS and CDR2 is YYNGEE. Trimming at V came to 1 base and at J to 2 bases, leaving 12 bases not matched to a gene. CDR3 length equals 19 residues. The CDR3 loop is CASSVLGLASGGNTDTQYF. CDR3 bases: TGTGCCAGCAGCGTATTGGGGTTGGCTAGCGGGGGGAACACAGATACGCAGTATTTT. Using reference TRBV9 and TRBJ2-3 for the parts outside the CDR3, the full variable domain is DSGVTQTPKHLITATGQRVTLRCSPRSGDLSVYWYQQSLDQGLQFLIQYYNGEERAKGNILERFSAQQFPDLHSELNLSSLELGDSALYFCASSVLGLASGGNTDTQYFGPGTRLTVL.

The rearrangement joins TRBV7-9 to TRBJ2-3; 7 positions agree with TRBD2. Germline V gene data show CDR1 as SEHNR and CDR2 as FQNEAQ (reference sequence). The CDR3 covers 16 residues. The trim removed 6 bases at V and 6 bases at J, leaving 15 bases unmatched. Written as DNA, the CDR3 is TGTGCCAGCAGTTTACAAGCGGGGCCTCGGAGTGATACGCAGTATTTT. It is translated as CASSLQAGPRSDTQYF.

This clone is a singleton in its sample. This chain uses TRBV11-3 with TRBJ1-1; D is unclear. The CDR3 has 13 amino acids. The germline V gene encodes CDR1 SGHNT and CDR2 YENEEA. With 2 bases removed from V and 5 bases from J, the gap between germline ends came to 9 bases. CDR3 sequence (DNA): TGTGCCAGCAGCTTACAATTTACAACTGAAGCTTTCTTT. Translating it yields CASSLQFTTEAFF.

The CDR3 protein is CASSARLAGGSTDTQYF. The CDR3 nucleotides are TGTGCCAGCAGTGCTCGACTAGCGGGGGGTAGCACAGATACGCAGTATTTT. The chain uses TRBV6-1 and TRBJ2-3, with 13 positions matching TRBD2. Germline lookup yields CDR1 MNHNS and CDR2 SASEGT. Trimming cost V 4 bases and J 0 bases; bases outside gene matches: 4. This CDR3 is built from 17 residues.

The rearrangement uses TRBV29-1 and TRBJ2-2; 16 nucleotides match TRBD2. There are 19 residues in the CDR3. Per the germline V gene, CDR1 is SQVTM and CDR2 is ANQGSEA. Germline trimming cut 8 bases from V and 8 bases from J; bases unmatched to any gene: 20. CDR3 protein: CSTSNPLGTSGGARGELFF. CDR3 sequence (DNA): TGCAGCACGTCAAACCCCCTCGGGACTAGCGGGGGGGCCAGGGGGGAGCTGTTTTTT.

CDR3 sequence reads: CATSSSGSGRLDGYTF. The CDR3 nucleotides read TGTGCCACCAGCAGTTCGGGGTCAGGGAGGTTGGATGGCTACACCTTC. The chain employs TRBV15 and TRBJ1-2; D is possibly TRBD1 (5 bases). Germline CDR1 is LNHNV and CDR2 is YYDKDF (reference sequence). The CDR3 runs to 16 residues. V lost 3 bases and J lost 6, with 20 bases in between.

Only a few counts were recorded for this clone. V is TRBV11-2 and J is TRBJ1-2, with a tentative D call TRBD1 (6 bases). Deletions cut 5 bases from V and 5 bases from J, with 21 bases between. The CDR3 has 16 residues. Germline assignment: CDR1 SGHAT and CDR2 FQNNGV. The CDR3 coding sequence is TGTGCCAGCAGCCAAATTACAGGGTTGAGTGGGTATGGCTACACCTTC. This sequence encodes CASSQITGLSGYGYTF.